This record covers a single T cell receptor beta chain. The source of the sample is a study of T cells after somatic rescue of genetic block. Assay: immunoSEQ multiplex PCR; the TCRdb copy retains only in-frame clones and omits some. The repertoire holds 80,000 to 100,000 clones, 75% to 90% seen once, with 1.6% in the top ten. Germline V gene sequence: CDR1 LNHDA, CDR2 SQIVND (reference sequence). CDR3 size: 11 residues. Deletions cut 6 bases from V and 5 bases from J, with 6 bases between. The receptor's source is a woman between 18 and 29 years old. The specimen was peripheral blood mononuclear cells (PBMCs). The gene calls are TRBV19 and TRBJ2-3; D is ambiguous. In DNA form, the CDR3 reads TGTGCCAGTAGCACCCGAGATACGCAGTATTTT. This encodes CASSTRDTQYF.